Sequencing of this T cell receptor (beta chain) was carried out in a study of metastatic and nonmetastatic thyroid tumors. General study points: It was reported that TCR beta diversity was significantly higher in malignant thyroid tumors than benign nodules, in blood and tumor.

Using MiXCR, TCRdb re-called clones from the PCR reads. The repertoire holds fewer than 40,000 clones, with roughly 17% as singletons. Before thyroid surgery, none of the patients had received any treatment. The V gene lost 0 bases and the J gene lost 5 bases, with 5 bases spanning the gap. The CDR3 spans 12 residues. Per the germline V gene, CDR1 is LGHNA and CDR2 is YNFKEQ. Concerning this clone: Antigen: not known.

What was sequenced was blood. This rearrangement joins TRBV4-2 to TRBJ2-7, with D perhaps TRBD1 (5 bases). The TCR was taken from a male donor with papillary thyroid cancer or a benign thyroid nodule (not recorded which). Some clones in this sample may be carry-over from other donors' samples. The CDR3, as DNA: TGTGCCAGCAGCCAAGAGGGGCACGAGCAGTACTTC. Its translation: CASSQEGHEQYF.